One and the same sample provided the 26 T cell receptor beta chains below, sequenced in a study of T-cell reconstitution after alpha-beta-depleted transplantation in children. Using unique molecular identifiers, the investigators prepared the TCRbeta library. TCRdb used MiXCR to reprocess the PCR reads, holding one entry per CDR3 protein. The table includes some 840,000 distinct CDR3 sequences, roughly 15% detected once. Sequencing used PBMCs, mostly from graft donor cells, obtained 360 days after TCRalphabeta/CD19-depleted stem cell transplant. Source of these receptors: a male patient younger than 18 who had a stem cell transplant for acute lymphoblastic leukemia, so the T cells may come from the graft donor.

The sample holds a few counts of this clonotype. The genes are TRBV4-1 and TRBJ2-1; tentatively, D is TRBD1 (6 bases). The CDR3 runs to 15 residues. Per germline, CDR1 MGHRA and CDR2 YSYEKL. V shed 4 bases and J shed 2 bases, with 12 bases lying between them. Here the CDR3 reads CASSPLGHPYNEQFF. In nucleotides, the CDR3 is TGCGCCAGCAGCCCCCTGGGACATCCCTACAATGAGCAGTTCTTC.

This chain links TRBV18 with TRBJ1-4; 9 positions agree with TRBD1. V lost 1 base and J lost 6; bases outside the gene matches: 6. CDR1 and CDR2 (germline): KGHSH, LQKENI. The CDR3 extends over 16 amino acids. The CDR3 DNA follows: TGTGCCAGCTCACCACTAGCCGGGACAGGGTATGAAAAACTGTTTTTT. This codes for CASSPLAGTGYEKLFF.

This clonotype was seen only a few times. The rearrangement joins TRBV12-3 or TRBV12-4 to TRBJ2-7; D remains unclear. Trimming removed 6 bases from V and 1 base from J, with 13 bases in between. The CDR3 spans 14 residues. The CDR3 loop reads CASSLQITSYEQYF. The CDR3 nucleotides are TGTGCCAGCAGCCTTCAGATAACGTCCTACGAGCAGTACTTC.

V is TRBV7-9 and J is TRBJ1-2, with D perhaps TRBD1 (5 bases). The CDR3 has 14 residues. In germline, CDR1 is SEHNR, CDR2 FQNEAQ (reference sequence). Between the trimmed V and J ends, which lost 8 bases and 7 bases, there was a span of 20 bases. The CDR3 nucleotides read TGTGCCAGCTCCCGAGGGGCCGCCAGATCTGGCTACACCTTC. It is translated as CASSRGAARSGYTF.

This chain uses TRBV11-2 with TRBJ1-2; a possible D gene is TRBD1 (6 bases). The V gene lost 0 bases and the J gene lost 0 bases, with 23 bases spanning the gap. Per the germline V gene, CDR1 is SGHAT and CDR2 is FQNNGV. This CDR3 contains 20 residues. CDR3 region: CASSLDRSGAGLFANYGYTF. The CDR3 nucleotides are TGTGCCAGCAGCTTAGATCGGTCGGGGGCTGGTCTTTTCGCTAACTATGGCTACACCTTC.

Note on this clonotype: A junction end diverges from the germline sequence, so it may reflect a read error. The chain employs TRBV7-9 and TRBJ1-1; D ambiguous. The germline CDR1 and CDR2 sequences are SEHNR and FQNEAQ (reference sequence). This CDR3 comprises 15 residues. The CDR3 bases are TGTGCCAGCAGATTAGCCTTAGAGATGAACACTGAAGCTTTCTTT. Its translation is CASRLALEMNTEAFF.

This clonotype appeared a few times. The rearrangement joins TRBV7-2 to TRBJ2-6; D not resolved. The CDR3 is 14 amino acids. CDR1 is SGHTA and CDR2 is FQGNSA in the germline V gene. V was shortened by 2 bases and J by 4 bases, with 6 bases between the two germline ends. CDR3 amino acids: CASSLIGGANVLTF. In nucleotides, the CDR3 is TGTGCCAGCAGCTTAATAGGCGGGGCCAACGTCCTGACTTTC.

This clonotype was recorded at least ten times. CDR3 amino acids: CASTTERVHTGELFF. The CDR3 bases are TGTGCCAGCACTACCGAGAGGGTCCACACCGGGGAGCTGTTTTTT. The V call is TRBV12-3 or TRBV12-4, the J call TRBJ2-2; a weak D match, TRBD2 (5 bases). CDR3 length equals 15 residues. V was clipped by 7 bases and J by 3 bases, with 15 bases between them.

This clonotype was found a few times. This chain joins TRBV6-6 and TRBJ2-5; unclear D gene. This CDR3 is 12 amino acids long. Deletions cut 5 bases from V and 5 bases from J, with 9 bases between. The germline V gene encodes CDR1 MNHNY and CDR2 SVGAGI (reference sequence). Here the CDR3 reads CASSQRPETQYF. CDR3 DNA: TGTGCCAGCAGTCAGAGGCCGGAGACCCAGTACTTC.

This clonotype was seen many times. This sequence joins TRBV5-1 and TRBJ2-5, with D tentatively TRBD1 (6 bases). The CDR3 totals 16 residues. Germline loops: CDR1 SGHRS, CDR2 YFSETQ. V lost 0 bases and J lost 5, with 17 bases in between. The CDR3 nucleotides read TGCGCCAGCAGCTTGGCCAACACAGGGTCGAGGGAGACCCAGTACTTC. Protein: CASSLANTGSRETQYF.

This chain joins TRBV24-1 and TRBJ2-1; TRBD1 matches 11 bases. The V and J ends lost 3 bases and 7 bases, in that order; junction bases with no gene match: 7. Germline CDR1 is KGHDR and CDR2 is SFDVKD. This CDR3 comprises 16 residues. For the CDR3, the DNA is TGTGCCACCAGTGATCGGACAGGGGGCGTAGGGAATGAGCAGTTCTTC. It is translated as CATSDRTGGVGNEQFF.

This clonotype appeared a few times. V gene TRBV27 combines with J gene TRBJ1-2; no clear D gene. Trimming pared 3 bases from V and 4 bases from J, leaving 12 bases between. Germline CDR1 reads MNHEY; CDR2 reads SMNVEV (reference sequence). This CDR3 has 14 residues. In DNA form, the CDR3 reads TGTGCCAGCAGTTTTAGCGGATGGGCCTATGGCTACACCTTC. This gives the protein CASSFSGWAYGYTF.

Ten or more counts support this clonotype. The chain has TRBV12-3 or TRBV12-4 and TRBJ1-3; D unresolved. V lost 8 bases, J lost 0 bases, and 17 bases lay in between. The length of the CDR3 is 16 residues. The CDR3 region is CASPRLPDLSGNTIYF. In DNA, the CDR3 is TGTGCCAGCCCCAGGCTGCCGGACCTCTCTGGAAACACCATATATTTT.

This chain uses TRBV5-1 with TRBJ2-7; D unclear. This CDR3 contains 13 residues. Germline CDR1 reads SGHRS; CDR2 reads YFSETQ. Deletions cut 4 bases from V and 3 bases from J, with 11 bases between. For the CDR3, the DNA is TGCGCCAGCAGCCAGATCTCCCGCTACGAGCAGTACTTC. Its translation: CASSQISRYEQYF.

The CDR3 DNA sequence: TGTGCCAGCAGTGTAACTCCTCCGGGACACCTGAACTATGGCTACACCTTC. It yields the protein CASSVTPPGHLNYGYTF. This sequence joins TRBV2 and TRBJ1-2; D might be TRBD1 (6 bases). There are 17 residues in the CDR3. Germline CDR1 SNHLY, CDR2 FYNNEI. Trimming pared 4 bases from V and 2 bases from J, leaving 20 bases between.

The CDR3, as DNA: TGTGCCACCAGTGACCCAACGCAGGGAGATCAGCCCCAGCATTTT. The encoded protein is CATSDPTQGDQPQHF. The chain recombines TRBV24-1 with TRBJ1-5, with D tentatively TRBD1 (5 bases). The CDR3 is made up of 15 amino acids. Trimming removed 4 bases at V and 5 bases at J, with 14 bases between. CDR1 and CDR2 from the germline V gene are KGHDR and SFDVKD.

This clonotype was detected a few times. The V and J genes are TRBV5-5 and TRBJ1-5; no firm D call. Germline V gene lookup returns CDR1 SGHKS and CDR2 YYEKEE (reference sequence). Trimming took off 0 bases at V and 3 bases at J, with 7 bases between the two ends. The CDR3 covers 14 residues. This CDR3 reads CASSLEVYNQPQHF. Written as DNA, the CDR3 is TGTGCCAGCAGCTTGGAGGTCTACAATCAGCCCCAGCATTTT.

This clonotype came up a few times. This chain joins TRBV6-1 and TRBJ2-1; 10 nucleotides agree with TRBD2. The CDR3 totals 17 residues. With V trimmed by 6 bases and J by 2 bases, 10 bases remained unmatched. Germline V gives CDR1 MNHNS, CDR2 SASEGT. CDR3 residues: CASSSPQREGPYNEQFF. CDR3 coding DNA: TGTGCCAGCAGCTCTCCTCAGCGGGAGGGCCCCTACAATGAGCAGTTCTTC.

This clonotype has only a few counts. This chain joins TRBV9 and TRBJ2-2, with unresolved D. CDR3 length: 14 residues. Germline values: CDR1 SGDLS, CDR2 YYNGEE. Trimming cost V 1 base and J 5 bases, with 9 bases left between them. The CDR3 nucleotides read TGTGCCAGCAGCGTACGGACGGATACCGGGGAGCTGTTTTTT. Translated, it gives CASSVRTDTGELFF. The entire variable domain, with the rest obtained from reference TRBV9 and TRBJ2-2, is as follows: DSGVTQTPKHLITATGQRVTLRCSPRSGDLSVYWYQQSLDQGLQFLIQYYNGEERAKGNILERFSAQQFPDLHSELNLSSLELGDSALYFCASSVRTDTGELFFGEGSRLTVL.

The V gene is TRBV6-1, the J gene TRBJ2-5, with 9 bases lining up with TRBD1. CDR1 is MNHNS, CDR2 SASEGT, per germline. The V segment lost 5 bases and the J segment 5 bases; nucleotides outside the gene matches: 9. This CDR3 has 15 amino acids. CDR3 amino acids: CASSPVNRGPETQYF. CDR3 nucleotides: TGTGCCAGCAGTCCCGTCAACAGGGGGCCCGAGACCCAGTACTTC.

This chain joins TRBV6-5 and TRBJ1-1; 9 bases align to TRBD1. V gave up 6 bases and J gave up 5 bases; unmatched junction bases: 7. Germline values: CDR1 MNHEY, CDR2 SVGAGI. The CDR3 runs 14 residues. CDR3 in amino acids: CASSYRGRGTEAFF. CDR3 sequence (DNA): TGTGCCAGCAGCTACAGGGGGCGAGGGACTGAAGCTTTCTTT.

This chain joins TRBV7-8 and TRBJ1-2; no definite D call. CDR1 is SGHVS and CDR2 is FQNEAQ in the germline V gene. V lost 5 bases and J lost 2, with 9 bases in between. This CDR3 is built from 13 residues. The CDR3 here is CASSVGENYGYTF. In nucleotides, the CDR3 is TGTGCCAGCAGCGTTGGGGAGAACTATGGCTACACCTTC.

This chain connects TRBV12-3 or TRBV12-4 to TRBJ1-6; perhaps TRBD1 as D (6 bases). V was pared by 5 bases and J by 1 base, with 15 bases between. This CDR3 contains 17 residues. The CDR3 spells CASSPIPRGSYNSPLHF. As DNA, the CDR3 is TGTGCCAGCAGTCCAATTCCCAGGGGATCCTATAATTCACCCCTCCACTTT.

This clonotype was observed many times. The CDR3 DNA follows: TGTGCCAGCAGTCCGACGGGGTACCAAGAGACCCAGTACTTC. It specifies CASSPTGYQETQYF. The V gene is TRBV27, the J gene TRBJ2-5; TRBD2 is a possible D gene (5 bases). Germline lookup yields CDR1 MNHEY and CDR2 SMNVEV (reference sequence). This CDR3 has 14 amino acids. V lost 5 bases and J 0 bases, leaving 10 bases between the germline ends.

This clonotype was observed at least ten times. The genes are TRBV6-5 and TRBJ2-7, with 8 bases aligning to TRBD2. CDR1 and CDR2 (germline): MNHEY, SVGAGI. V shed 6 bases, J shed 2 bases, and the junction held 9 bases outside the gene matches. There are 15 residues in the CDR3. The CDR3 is CASRGLAESTYEQYF. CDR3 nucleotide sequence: TGTGCCAGCAGAGGACTAGCAGAGTCGACCTACGAGCAGTACTTC.

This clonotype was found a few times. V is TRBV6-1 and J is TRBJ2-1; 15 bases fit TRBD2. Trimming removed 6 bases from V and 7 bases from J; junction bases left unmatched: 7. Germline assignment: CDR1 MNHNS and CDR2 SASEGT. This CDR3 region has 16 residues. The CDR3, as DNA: TGTGCCAGCAGCGGGAGGACTAGCGGGAGGGGGAATGAGCAGTTCTTC. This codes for CASSGRTSGRGNEQFF.